The 19 T cell receptor beta chains listed next were all sequenced from one sample in a study of shared clonotypes between healthy human individuals. Using immunoSEQ multiplex PCR, the repertoire was profiled, and TCRdb retains in-frame clones only, with some absent. The table records about 1 million clones, approximately 72% of them present only once. The material sequenced was memory CD4+ T cells sorted from blood. Described subset: CD45RA-negative fraction. These receptors came from a man between 18 and 35 years old in good health.

This chain uses TRBV28 with TRBJ1-6, with unresolved D. The V and J ends lost 4 bases and 2 bases respectively, with 6 bases between them. The CDR3 is 14 amino acids. CDR1 and CDR2 (germline): MDHEN, SYDVKM. CDR3 sequence (DNA): TGTGCCAGCAGTTCTCCGGCCTATAATTCACCCCTCCACTTT. This sequence encodes CASSSPAYNSPLHF. The whole variable domain, filled in from reference TRBV28 and TRBJ1-6, reads DVKVTQSSRYLVKRTGEKVFLECVQDMDHENMFWYRQDPGLGLRLIYFSYDVKMKEKGDIPEGYSVSREKKERFSLILESASTNQTSMYLCASSSPAYNSPLHFGNGTRLTVT.

This chain connects TRBV6-5 to TRBJ2-2, with a tentative D call TRBD2 (5 bases). CDR1 and CDR2 from the germline V gene are MNHEY and SVGAGI. This CDR3 is 16 amino acids long. Between the trimmed V and J ends, which lost 2 bases and 3 bases, there was a span of 13 bases. Written as DNA, the CDR3 is TGTGCCAGCAGTTACCCCGCCGGGGTGGACACCGGGGAGCTGTTTTTT. Translating gives CASSYPAGVDTGELFF.

This chain joins TRBV5-1 and TRBJ2-7; 7 bases match TRBD2. The germline V gene has CDR1 SGHRS and CDR2 YFSETQ. J was trimmed by 2 bases and V by 3 bases; bases with no gene match: 8. The CDR3 runs to 15 residues. The CDR3 loop is CASSSLSGDTYEQYF. The CDR3 DNA follows: TGCGCCAGCAGCTCCTTGAGCGGGGATACCTACGAGCAGTACTTC.

The chain joins TRBV2 to TRBJ2-5; D gene uncertain. Germline V gives CDR1 SNHLY, CDR2 FYNNEI. V was clipped by 4 bases and J by 5 bases, with 11 bases between them. This CDR3 comprises 13 residues. DNA for the CDR3: TGTGCCAGCAGTGCAGAGGTTTTGGAGACCCAGTACTTC. It is translated as CASSAEVLETQYF.

The rearrangement joins TRBV4-1 to TRBJ2-5; TRBD2 is a possible D gene (5 bases). The germline CDR1 and CDR2 sequences are MGHRA and YSYEKL. The CDR3 extends over 13 amino acids. V was cut by 3 bases and J by 5 bases, with 10 bases left in between. The CDR3 is CASSQLPGETQYF. As DNA, the CDR3 is TGCGCCAGCAGCCAGCTACCGGGGGAGACCCAGTACTTC.

Turning to this clone: This clone may be a read error of a much larger clone one base away. This chain connects TRBV11-3 to TRBJ2-7; D ambiguous. Germline CDR1 is SGHNT and CDR2 is YENEEA. This CDR3 has 11 residues. V was pared by 0 bases and J by 5 bases, with 2 bases between. CDR3 DNA sequence: TGTGCCAGCAGCTTAGACCACGAGCAGTACTTC. Translation: CASSLDHEQYF.

The chain carries TRBV4-2 and TRBJ2-3, with TRBD2 matching over 7 bases. V gave up 0 bases and J gave up 3 bases; unmatched junction bases: 3. The CDR3 loop spans 15 amino acids. Germline CDR1 and CDR2: LGHNA and YNFKEQ. This chain's CDR3 is CASSQESGVTDTQYF. CDR3 nucleotide sequence: TGTGCCAGCAGCCAAGAAAGCGGGGTGACAGATACGCAGTATTTT.

The chain is built from TRBV6-5 and TRBJ2-5, with a weak D call TRBD2 (5 bases). The CDR3 is made up of 16 amino acids. Germline V lookup: CDR1 MNHEY, CDR2 SVGAGI. V dropped 4 bases and J dropped 1 base, with 16 bases sitting between them. In DNA form, the CDR3 reads TGTGCCAGCAGTTCCGTAAAACTAGGTTTCCAAGAGACCCAGTACTTC. It codes for CASSSVKLGFQETQYF.

The chain couples TRBV30 to TRBJ2-1; 7 positions agree with TRBD2. J was trimmed by 10 bases and V by 2 bases; bases with no gene match: 14. This CDR3 is built from 15 residues. Per the germline V gene, CDR1 is GTSNPN and CDR2 is SVGIG (reference sequence). The CDR3 bases are TGTGCCTGGAGTACTGCTCCTGGACTAGGCGGCGAGCAGTTCTTC. It yields the protein CAWSTAPGLGGEQFF.

The gene calls are TRBV15 and TRBJ1-1; no firm D call. The CDR3 is 14 residues long. Germline values: CDR1 LNHNV, CDR2 YYDKDF (reference sequence). Trimming removed 8 bases at V and 0 bases at J, with 13 bases between. The CDR3 is CATSQRSLNTEAFF. The CDR3 DNA follows: TGTGCCACCTCACAGAGGTCATTGAACACTGAAGCTTTCTTT.

This chain links TRBV19 with TRBJ2-5; TRBD1 is a possible D gene (6 bases). CDR1 is LNHDA and CDR2 is SQIVND in the germline V gene (reference sequence). The CDR3 is 15 amino acids. V dropped 1 base and J dropped 0 bases, with 9 bases sitting between them. CDR3 in DNA: TGTGCCAGTAGTATAGGAGACAGGAACCAAGAGACCCAGTACTTC. Its protein is CASSIGDRNQETQYF.

This sequence joins TRBV7-2 and TRBJ1-6; maybe TRBD1 (5 bases). The CDR3 has 14 amino acids. Germline CDR1 reads SGHTA; CDR2 reads FQGNSA. Here the CDR3 DNA reads TGTTCCCAGGGACCCCTGACAGTAGGTTCACCCCTCCACTTT. It translates to CSQGPLTVGSPLHF.

The chain couples TRBV6-6 to TRBJ1-6, with D unclear. Germline CDR1 and CDR2: MNHNY and SVGAGI (reference sequence). Trimming cost V 5 bases and J 6 bases, with 5 bases left between them. The length of the CDR3 is 12 residues. CDR3 residues: CASSDLNSPLHF. The DNA of the CDR3 is TGTGCCAGCAGTGATCTTAATTCACCCCTCCACTTT.

This clone was observed a handful of times. V usage is TRBV7-2 and J usage is TRBJ1-6; 7 nucleotides agree with TRBD1. Germline V gene sequence: CDR1 SGHTA, CDR2 FQGNSA. The CDR3 has 15 amino acids. V lost 1 base, J lost 10 bases, and 7 bases stayed unmatched. The CDR3 protein is CASSLGRGQSSPLHF. In nucleotides, the CDR3 is TGTGCCAGCAGCTTAGGGCGGGGACAGTCCTCACCCCTCCACTTT.

The J gene is TRBJ2-1, the V gene TRBV11-2; perhaps TRBD1 as D (5 bases). This CDR3 contains 15 residues. CDR1 is SGHAT, CDR2 FQNNGV, per germline. V gave up 5 bases and J gave up 2 bases, with 13 bases separating them. As DNA, the CDR3 is TGTGCCAGCAGCCCCCAGGGCCTGGCCTACAATGAGCAGTTCTTC. This gives the protein CASSPQGLAYNEQFF.

The chain employs TRBV7-2 and TRBJ1-5, with D possibly matching TRBD1 (5 bases). Deletions cut 5 bases from V and 5 bases from J, with 13 bases between. The CDR3 loop spans 14 amino acids. CDR1 and CDR2 from the germline V gene are SGHTA and FQGNSA. The CDR3 sequence: CASSLEGSYQPQHF. The DNA for the CDR3 is TGTGCCAGCAGCCTAGAGGGGTCGTATCAGCCCCAGCATTTT.

This chain uses TRBV6-5 with TRBJ2-1; weak D call: TRBD2 (5 bases). The CDR3 is 15 amino acids. The V end was cut by 7 bases, the J end by 3 bases, with 16 bases between. CDR1 and CDR2 from the germline V gene are MNHEY and SVGAGI. The CDR3 DNA reads as TGTGCCAGCACTCAGGAGCCGAGGGTCTACAATGAGCAGTTCTTC. Translation: CASTQEPRVYNEQFF.

The chain carries TRBV21-1 and TRBJ2-2; the table's D call of TRBD2 was not tested on the DNA. TRBV21-1 is annotated as a pseudogene. This CDR3 is built from 19 residues. The CDR3: CASSNPPRRGLALAGELFF. The CDR3 DNA sequence: TGTGCCAGCAGCAATCCCCCGCGGAGAGGACTAGCGCTCGCCGGGGAGCTGTTTTTT.

The chain combines TRBV19 with TRBJ2-1; 11 positions match TRBD1. The V segment lost 6 bases and the J segment 7 bases; nucleotides outside the gene matches: 5. Germline lookup yields CDR1 LNHDA and CDR2 SQIVND (reference sequence). The CDR3 is 14 amino acids. CDR3 loop: CASRGTGGGNEQFF. CDR3 sequence (DNA): TGTGCCAGTAGAGGGACAGGGGGTGGTAATGAGCAGTTCTTC.